Each of the 19 T cell receptor beta chains below was sequenced from the same sample in a study of CD4 T cells in relation to SARS-CoV-2 and coronaviruses. The table came from immunoSEQ multiplex PCR; TCRdb's copy has only in-frame clones and leaves some out. This sample yields 58,000 or so clones, of which roughly 94% are seen a single time; about 0.4% belongs to the top ten. The material sequenced was naive CD4+ T cells from PBMCs. The subset is: naive CD4+ T cells isolated by negative enrichment. These TCRs come from an adult with COVID-19.

V and J are TRBV11-2 and TRBJ1-3; D not resolved. Trimming cost V 7 bases and J 4 bases, with 8 bases left between them. Germline V gene lookup returns CDR1 SGHAT and CDR2 FQNNGV. The CDR3 totals 12 residues. The CDR3 DNA is TGTGCCAGCACCTTTGGGGGAAACACCATATATTTT. Translation: CASTFGGNTIYF.

This clone has more than one count but fewer than ten. The chain uses TRBV7-2 and TRBJ2-7; 7 nucleotides line up with TRBD2. V trimming: 5 bases; J trimming: 1 base; junction bases outside the gene matches: 8. Germline V lookup: CDR1 SGHTA, CDR2 FQGNSA. The CDR3 covers 15 residues. For the CDR3, the DNA is TGTGCCAGCAGCCTCACTAGCGTGACATCCTACGAGCAGTACTTC. The encoded protein is CASSLTSVTSYEQYF.

The rearrangement links TRBV2 to TRBJ2-5, with TRBD2 matching 7 bases. Germline V gives CDR1 SNHLY, CDR2 FYNNEI. J was trimmed by 4 bases and V by 4 bases; bases with no gene match: 6. This CDR3 contains 14 residues. CDR3 residues: CASSGLGEGETQYF. CDR3 nucleotide sequence: TGTGCCAGCAGTGGGCTAGGGGAGGGAGAGACCCAGTACTTC.

This chain joins TRBV6-5 and TRBJ2-7; 9 bases are a match to TRBD2. After removal of 0 bases from V and 6 bases from J, the junction contained 9 bases not matched to a gene. Looked up from germline, CDR1 is MNHEY and CDR2 is SVGAGI. CDR3 length: 16 residues. For the CDR3, the DNA is TGTGCCAGCAGTTACTCGCTTAGCGGGAGACGCGGCGAGCAGTACTTC. This gives the protein CASSYSLSGRRGEQYF.

The chain carries TRBV28 and TRBJ1-2; D ambiguous. The CDR3 has 14 residues. Between the trimmed V and J ends, which lost 6 bases and 9 bases, there was a span of 20 bases. The germline V gene encodes CDR1 MDHEN and CDR2 SYDVKM. The CDR3: CASRSLALLLSYTF. CDR3 bases: TGTGCCAGCAGGTCCCTCGCACTCCTCCTCAGCTACACCTTC.

The genes are TRBV25-1 and TRBJ2-3; 10 bases fit TRBD1. V gave up 4 bases and J gave up 1 base; unmatched junction bases: 11. This CDR3 has 18 amino acids. Germline V gives CDR1 MGHDK, CDR2 SYGVNS. CDR3 region: CASSVTGTGVPGTDTQYF. The CDR3 region has the DNA TGTGCCAGCAGTGTTACCGGGACAGGGGTTCCAGGCACAGATACGCAGTATTTT.

V gene TRBV7-2 combines with J gene TRBJ2-5; 7 bases are a match to TRBD2. The V gene's germline CDR1 is SGHTA and CDR2 FQGNSA. J gave up 2 bases and V 1 base, and 7 bases lay outside the gene matches. There are 16 residues in the CDR3. The CDR3 nucleotides are TGTGCCAGCAGCTTAGGGCGGGGGACCGGTCAAGAGACCCAGTACTTC. As protein: CASSLGRGTGQETQYF.

This chain's CDR3 is CASSPSTGQAGYGYTF. CDR3 DNA: TGTGCCAGCAGCCCTAGCACGGGACAGGCGGGGTATGGCTACACCTTC. This chain links TRBV11-2 with TRBJ1-2; 8 bases line up with TRBD1. Germline CDR1 SGHAT, CDR2 FQNNGV. The V segment lost 5 bases and the J segment 5 bases; nucleotides outside the gene matches: 13. The CDR3 sequence is 16 residues long.

The rearrangement joins TRBV10-3 to TRBJ2-3, with 10 bases aligning to TRBD2. The germline V gene encodes CDR1 ENHRY and CDR2 SYGVKD. V lost 4 bases to trimming and J lost 6 bases; unmatched junction nucleotides: 7. The CDR3 totals 15 residues. The CDR3 region is CAISGPSGSSDTQYF. For the CDR3, the DNA is TGTGCCATCAGTGGTCCTAGCGGGAGTTCTGATACGCAGTATTTT.

The CDR3 loop reads CASSHGTATSGRDKFF. CDR3 DNA sequence: TGTGCCAGCAGCCATGGGACAGCTACTAGCGGGAGGGACAAGTTCTTC. The chain links TRBV7-2 to TRBJ2-1; TRBD2 matches at 13 bases. V lost 5 bases to trimming and J lost 14 bases; unmatched junction nucleotides: 15. Germline loops: CDR1 SGHTA, CDR2 FQGNSA. CDR3 length equals 16 residues.

This chain links TRBV29-1 with TRBJ2-4; 10 bases align to TRBD1. CDR1 is SQVTM, CDR2 ANQGSEA, per germline. Trimming removed 6 bases from V and 2 bases from J; junction bases left unmatched: 7. This CDR3 has 15 residues. DNA for the CDR3: TGCAGCGTCGTCGACAGGGGGCCGTCCAAAAACATTCAGTACTTC. Its protein product is CSVVDRGPSKNIQYF.

The chain combines TRBV7-3 with TRBJ2-3; 8 bases align to TRBD2. The CDR3 is 17 amino acids. CDR1 is SGHTA and CDR2 is FQGTGA in the germline V gene. Germline trimming cut 3 bases from V and 3 bases from J; bases unmatched to any gene: 11. This chain's CDR3 is CASSFSRWTSLTDTQYF. The DNA for the CDR3 is TGTGCCAGCAGCTTCTCGCGATGGACTAGCTTAACAGATACGCAGTATTTT.

Only a few counts were recorded for this clone. J is TRBJ2-7 and V is TRBV7-9; 8 bases align to TRBD1. Germline values: CDR1 SEHNR, CDR2 FQNEAQ (reference sequence). Trimming took 5 bases from V and 7 from J; bases not matched to a gene: 13. The CDR3 runs 15 residues. The CDR3 region has the DNA TGTGCCAGCAGCCTACCGGGACAGGTACTAAAGGAGCAGTACTTC. It encodes CASSLPGQVLKEQYF.

The chain has TRBV10-3 and TRBJ2-7, with TRBD2 matching over 11 bases. This CDR3 is 15 amino acids long. CDR1 is ENHRY and CDR2 is SYGVKD in the germline V gene. The ends lost 5 bases at V and 0 bases at J; junction bases unmatched: 3. Written as DNA, the CDR3 is TGTGCCATCAGTCCTAGCGGGAGGAGCTCCTACGAGCAGTACTTC. This codes for CAISPSGRSSYEQYF.

J is TRBJ1-4 and V is TRBV6-5; D is possibly TRBD1 (6 bases). Trimming removed 6 bases from V and 4 bases from J, with 12 bases in between. CDR1 and CDR2 (germline): MNHEY, SVGAGI. The CDR3 has 14 residues. CDR3 in amino acids: CASRRGSLNEKLFF. CDR3 coding DNA: TGTGCCAGCAGAAGGGGGAGCCTTAATGAAAAACTGTTTTTT.

The V and J genes are TRBV7-3 and TRBJ2-3; the match to TRBD2 covers 13 bases. Germline V gives CDR1 SGHTA, CDR2 FQGTGA. The CDR3 has 14 amino acids. J gave up 8 bases and V 3 bases, and 2 bases lay outside the gene matches. In nucleotides, the CDR3 is TGTGCCAGCAGCTTCGGGACTAGCGGGGCTACGCAGTATTTT. Residues: CASSFGTSGATQYF.

This chain uses TRBV5-1 with TRBJ2-1; perhaps TRBD2 as D (5 bases). Germline CDR1 and CDR2: SGHRS and YFSETQ. CDR3 length equals 15 residues. Trimming took 4 bases from V and 5 from J, leaving 16 bases between them. The CDR3 nucleotides read TGCGCCAGCAGCCCGTATACTTTGCGGGACAATGAGCAGTTCTTC. Residues: CASSPYTLRDNEQFF.

The table lists this clone with a count of one. The V gene is TRBV28, the J gene TRBJ1-2; TRBD1 aligns across 7 bases. V shed 6 bases, J shed 4 bases, and the junction held 17 bases outside the gene matches. Germline V gives CDR1 MDHEN, CDR2 SYDVKM. The CDR3 consists of 17 residues. The CDR3 bases are TGTGCCAGCAGACATACGCCCAGACAGGGCTTCTTCTATGGCTACACCTTC. Its protein product is CASRHTPRQGFFYGYTF.

The chain employs TRBV28 and TRBJ1-4; perhaps TRBD1 as D (5 bases). Germline assignment: CDR1 MDHEN and CDR2 SYDVKM. Between the trimmed V and J ends, which lost 10 bases and 4 bases, there was a span of 16 bases. This CDR3 is built from 14 residues. In DNA form, the CDR3 reads TGTGCCACCACCAAGAGGGACCTTAATGAAAAACTGTTTTTT. The encoded protein is CATTKRDLNEKLFF.